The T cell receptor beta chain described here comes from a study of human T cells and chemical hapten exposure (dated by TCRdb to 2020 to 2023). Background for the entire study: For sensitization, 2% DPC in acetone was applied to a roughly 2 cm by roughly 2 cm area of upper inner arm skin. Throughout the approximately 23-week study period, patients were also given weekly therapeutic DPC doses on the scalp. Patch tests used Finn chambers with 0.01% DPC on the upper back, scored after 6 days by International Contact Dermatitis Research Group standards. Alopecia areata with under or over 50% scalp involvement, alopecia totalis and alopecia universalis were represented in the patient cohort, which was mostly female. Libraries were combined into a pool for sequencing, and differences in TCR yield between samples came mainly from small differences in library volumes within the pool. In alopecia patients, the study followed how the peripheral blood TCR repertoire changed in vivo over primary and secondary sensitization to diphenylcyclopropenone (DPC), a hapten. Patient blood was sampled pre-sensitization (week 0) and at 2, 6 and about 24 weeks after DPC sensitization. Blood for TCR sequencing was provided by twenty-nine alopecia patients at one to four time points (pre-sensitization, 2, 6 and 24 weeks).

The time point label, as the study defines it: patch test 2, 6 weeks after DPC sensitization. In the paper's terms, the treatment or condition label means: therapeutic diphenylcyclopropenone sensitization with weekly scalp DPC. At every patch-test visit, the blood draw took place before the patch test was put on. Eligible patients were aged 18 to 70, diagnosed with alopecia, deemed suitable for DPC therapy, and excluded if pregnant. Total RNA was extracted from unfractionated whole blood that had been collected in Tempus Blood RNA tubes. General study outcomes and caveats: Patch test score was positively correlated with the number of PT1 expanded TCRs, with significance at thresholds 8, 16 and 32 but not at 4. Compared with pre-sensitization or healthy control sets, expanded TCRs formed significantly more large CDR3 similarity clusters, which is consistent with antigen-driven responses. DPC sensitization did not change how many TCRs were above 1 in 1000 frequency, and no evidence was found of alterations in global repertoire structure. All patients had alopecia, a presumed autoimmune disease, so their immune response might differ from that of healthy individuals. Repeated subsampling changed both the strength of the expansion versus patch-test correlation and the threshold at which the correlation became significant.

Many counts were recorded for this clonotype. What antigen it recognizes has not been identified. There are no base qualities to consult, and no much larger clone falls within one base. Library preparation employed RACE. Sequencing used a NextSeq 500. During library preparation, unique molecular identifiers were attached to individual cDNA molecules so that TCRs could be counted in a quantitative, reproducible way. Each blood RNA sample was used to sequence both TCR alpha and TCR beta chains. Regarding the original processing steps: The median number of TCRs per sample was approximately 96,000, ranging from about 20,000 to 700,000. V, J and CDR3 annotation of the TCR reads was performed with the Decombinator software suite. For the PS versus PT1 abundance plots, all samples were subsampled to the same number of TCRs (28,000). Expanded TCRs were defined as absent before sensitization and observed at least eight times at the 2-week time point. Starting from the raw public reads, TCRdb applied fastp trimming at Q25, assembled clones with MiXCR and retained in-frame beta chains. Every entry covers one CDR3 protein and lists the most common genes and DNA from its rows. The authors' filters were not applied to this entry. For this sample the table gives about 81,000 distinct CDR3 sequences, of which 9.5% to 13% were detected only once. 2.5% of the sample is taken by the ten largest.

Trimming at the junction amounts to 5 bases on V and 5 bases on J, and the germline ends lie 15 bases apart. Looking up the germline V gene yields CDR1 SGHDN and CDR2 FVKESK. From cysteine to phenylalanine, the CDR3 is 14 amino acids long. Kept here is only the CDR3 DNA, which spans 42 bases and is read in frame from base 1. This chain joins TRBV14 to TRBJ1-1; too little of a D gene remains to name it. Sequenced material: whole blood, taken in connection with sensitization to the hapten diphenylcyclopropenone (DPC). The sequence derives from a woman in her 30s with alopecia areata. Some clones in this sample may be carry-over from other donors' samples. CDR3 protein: CASSLSTGGTEAFF. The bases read TGTGCCAGCAGCTTGAGTACGGGTGGAACTGAAGCTTTCTTT.